This T cell receptor (beta chain) stems from a study of shared clonotypes between healthy human individuals. TCRdb keeps only in-frame clones here, not all; method: immunoSEQ multiplex PCR. The table has 1,500,000 or so clones, roughly 96% seen once. This CDR3 contains 15 residues. CDR1 is MGHDK and CDR2 is SYGVNS in the germline V gene. With 1 base clipped from V and 5 bases from J, the junction kept 8 bases outside the gene matches. This clone was observed a handful of times. Sequenced: naive CD4+ T cells sorted from blood. The sample's subset: CD45RA+ positively selected. The clonotype originates from a man between 25 and 39 years old in good health. J is TRBJ2-7 and V is TRBV25-1; 7 bases are a match to TRBD2. The CDR3 sequence is CASSESVGRVHEQYF. The CDR3 nucleotides are TGTGCCAGCAGTGAATCCGTGGGGAGGGTGCACGAGCAGTACTTC.